This entry describes one T cell receptor beta chain. These data are taken from a study of blood T cell repertoires in COVID-19. Study overall: Whether acute or convalescent, the COVID-19 samples came from the United States, Italy and Spain.

The repertoire was sequenced with immunoSEQ multiplex PCR; TCRdb's copy has only in-frame clones and lacks some. This sample has 20,000 to 25,000 clones, with 89% found just once. The germline gives CDR1 KGHSH, CDR2 LQKENI. The CDR3 covers 20 residues. The V segment lost 1 base and the J segment 3 bases; nucleotides outside the gene matches: 11. The chain has TRBV18 and TRBJ2-1; 14 bases agree with TRBD2. The TCR comes from an older man with acute or convalescent COVID-19. Sequences were obtained from peripheral blood. The CDR3 sequence: CASSPLYPGTSGGFYNEQFF. The CDR3 bases are TGTGCCAGCTCACCACTCTACCCCGGGACTAGCGGGGGATTCTACAATGAGCAGTTCTTC.